This T cell receptor beta chain is drawn from a study of T-cell reconstitution after alpha-beta-depleted transplantation in children. On this clonotype itself: The antigen is unknown.

The ends were cut back, 0 bases at V and 2 bases at J, with 14 bases in the middle. The germline V gene has CDR1 DFQATT and CDR2 SNEGSKA (reference sequence). The CDR3 sequence is 15 residues long. For TCRbeta, the library was prepared with unique molecular identifiers. Via MiXCR, TCRdb re-called the PCR reads, giving one row per CDR3 protein. The sample includes about 830,000 distinct CDR3 sequences, 16% seen only once; the top ten take 5%. Whole-study findings and limits: Reportedly, alpha-beta T cells present about two months post-transplant originated from several hundred expanded clones of graft origin. When one year had passed after transplant, most T-cell counts and diversity came from newly produced T cells.

This chain links TRBV20-1 with TRBJ2-7; the D is unclear. The input for sequencing was PBMCs, mostly from graft donor cells, taken 360 days after TCRalphabeta/CD19-depleted stem cell transplant. The sequence was obtained from a male patient younger than 18 who had a stem cell transplant for acute lymphoblastic leukemia, so the T cells may come from the graft donor. The CDR3 nucleotides are TGCAGTGCTAGAGATCGGAGACCAAGAGCCTACGAGCAGTACTTC. Translated, it gives CSARDRRPRAYEQYF.